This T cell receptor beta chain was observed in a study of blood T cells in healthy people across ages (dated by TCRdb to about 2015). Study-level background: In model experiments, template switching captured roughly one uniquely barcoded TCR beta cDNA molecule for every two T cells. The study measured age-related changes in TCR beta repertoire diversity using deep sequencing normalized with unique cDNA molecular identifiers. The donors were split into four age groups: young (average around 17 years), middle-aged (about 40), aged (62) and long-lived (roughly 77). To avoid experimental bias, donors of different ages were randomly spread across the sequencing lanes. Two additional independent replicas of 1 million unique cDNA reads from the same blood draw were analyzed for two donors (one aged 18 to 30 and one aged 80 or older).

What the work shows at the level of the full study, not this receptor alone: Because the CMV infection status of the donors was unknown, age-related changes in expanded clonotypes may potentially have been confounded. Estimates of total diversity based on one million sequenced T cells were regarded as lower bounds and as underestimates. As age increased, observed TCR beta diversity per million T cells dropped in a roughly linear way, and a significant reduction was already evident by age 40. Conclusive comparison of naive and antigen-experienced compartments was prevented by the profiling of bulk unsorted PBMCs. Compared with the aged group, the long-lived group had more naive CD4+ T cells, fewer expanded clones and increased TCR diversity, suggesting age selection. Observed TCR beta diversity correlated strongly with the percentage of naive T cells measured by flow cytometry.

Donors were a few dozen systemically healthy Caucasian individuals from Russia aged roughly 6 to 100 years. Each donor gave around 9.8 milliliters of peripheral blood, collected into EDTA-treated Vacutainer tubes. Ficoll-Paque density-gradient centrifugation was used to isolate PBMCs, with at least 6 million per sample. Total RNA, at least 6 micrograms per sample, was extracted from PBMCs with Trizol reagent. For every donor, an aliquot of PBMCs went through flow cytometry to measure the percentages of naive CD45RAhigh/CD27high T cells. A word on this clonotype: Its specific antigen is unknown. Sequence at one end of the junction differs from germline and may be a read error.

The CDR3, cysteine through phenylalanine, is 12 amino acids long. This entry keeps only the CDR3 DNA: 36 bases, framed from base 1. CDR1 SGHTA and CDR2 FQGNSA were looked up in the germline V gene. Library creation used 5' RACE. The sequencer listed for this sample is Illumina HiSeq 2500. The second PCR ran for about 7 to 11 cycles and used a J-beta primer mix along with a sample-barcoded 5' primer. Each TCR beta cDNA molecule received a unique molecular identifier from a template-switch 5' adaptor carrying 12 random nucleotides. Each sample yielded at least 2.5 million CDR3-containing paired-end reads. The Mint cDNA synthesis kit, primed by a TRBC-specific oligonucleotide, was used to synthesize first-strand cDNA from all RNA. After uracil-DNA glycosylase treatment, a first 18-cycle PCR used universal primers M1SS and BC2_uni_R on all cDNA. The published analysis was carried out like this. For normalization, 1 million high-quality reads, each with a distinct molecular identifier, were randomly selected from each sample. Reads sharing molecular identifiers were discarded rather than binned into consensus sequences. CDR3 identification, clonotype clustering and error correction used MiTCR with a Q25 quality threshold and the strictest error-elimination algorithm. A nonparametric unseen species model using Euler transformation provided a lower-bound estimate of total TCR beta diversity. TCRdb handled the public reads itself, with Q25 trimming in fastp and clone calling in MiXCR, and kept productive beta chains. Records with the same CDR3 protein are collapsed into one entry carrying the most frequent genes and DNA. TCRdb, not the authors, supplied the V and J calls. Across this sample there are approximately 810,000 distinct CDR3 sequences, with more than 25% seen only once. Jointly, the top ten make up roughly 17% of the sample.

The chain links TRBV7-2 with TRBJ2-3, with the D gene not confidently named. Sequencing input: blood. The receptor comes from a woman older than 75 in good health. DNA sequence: TGTGCCGGCAGCCCACGGACAGATACGCAGTATTTT. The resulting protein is CAGSPRTDTQYF. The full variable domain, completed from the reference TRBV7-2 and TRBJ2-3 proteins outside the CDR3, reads GAGVSQSPSNKVTEKGKDVELRCDPISGHTALYWYRQSLGQGLEFLIYFQGNSAPDKSGLPSDRFSAERTGGSVSTLTIQRTQQEDSAVYLCAGSPRTDTQYFGPGTRLTVL.